These 4 T cell receptor beta chains came from one sample sequenced in a study of blood T cell repertoires in COVID-19. Profiled with immunoSEQ multiplex PCR; TCRdb holds only in-frame clones, not every one. In the table there are over 200,000 clones, over 80% of which are singletons. The sample consisted of PBMCs or T cells enriched from blood (not recorded which). The receptor set was obtained from a woman aged 25 to 39 who had been exposed to COVID-19.

By share of the sample, this clone is medium-sized (0.01 to 0.1%). This chain connects TRBV13 to TRBJ2-1, with 7 bases fitting TRBD2. V gave up 3 bases and J gave up 0 bases; unmatched junction bases: 2. The CDR3 is 15 residues long. The germline CDR1 and CDR2 sequences are PRHDT and FYEKMQ (reference sequence). The CDR3 DNA reads as TGTGCCAGCAGCTTCGGGAGGTTCTCCTACAATGAGCAGTTCTTC. This encodes CASSFGRFSYNEQFF.

The chain's CDR3 is CASSPRRGLTDTQYF. CDR3 bases: TGTGCCAGCTCACCACGGCGGGGGCTCACAGATACGCAGTATTTT. This chain uses TRBV18 with TRBJ2-3, with D tentatively TRBD2 (7 bases). The germline V and J ends were trimmed by 1 base and 2 bases, with 10 bases remaining between them. CDR1 is KGHSH and CDR2 is LQKENI in the germline V gene. This CDR3 is built from 15 residues.

This chain links TRBV5-1 with TRBJ1-4; 9 bases are a match to TRBD1. The CDR3 consists of 14 residues. Germline CDR1 SGHRS, CDR2 YFSETQ. After removal of 4 bases from V and 7 bases from J, the junction contained 5 bases not matched to a gene. The CDR3 here is CASSLQDRGEKLFF. The DNA of the CDR3 is TGCGCCAGCAGCCTACAGGACAGGGGTGAAAAACTGTTTTTT.

This clone was found once. The chain employs TRBV6-1 and TRBJ1-5; TRBD1 agrees at 7 bases. Per germline, CDR1 MNHNS and CDR2 SASEGT. The junction had 7 bases not matched to a gene; V was cut back by 2 bases and J by 3 bases. CDR3 size: 16 residues. This chain's CDR3 is CASSEFGTDFNQPQHF. CDR3 bases: TGTGCCAGCAGTGAATTTGGGACAGATTTCAATCAGCCCCAGCATTTT.